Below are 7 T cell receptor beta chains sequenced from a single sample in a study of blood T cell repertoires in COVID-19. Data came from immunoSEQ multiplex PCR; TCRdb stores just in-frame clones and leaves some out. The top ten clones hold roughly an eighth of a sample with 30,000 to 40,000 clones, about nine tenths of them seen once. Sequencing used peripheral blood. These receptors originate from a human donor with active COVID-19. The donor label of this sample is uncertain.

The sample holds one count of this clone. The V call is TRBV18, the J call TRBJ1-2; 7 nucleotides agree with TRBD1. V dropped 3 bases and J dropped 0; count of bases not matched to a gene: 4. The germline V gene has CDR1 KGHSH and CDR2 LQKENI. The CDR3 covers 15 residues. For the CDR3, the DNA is TGTGCCAGCTCACCTCAGGGACAGACTAACTATGGCTACACCTTC. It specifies CASSPQGQTNYGYTF. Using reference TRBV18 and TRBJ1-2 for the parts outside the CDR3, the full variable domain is NAGVMQNPRHLVRRRGQEARLRCSPMKGHSHVYWYRQLPEEGLKFMVYLQKENIIDESGMPKERFSAEFPKEGPSILRIQQVVRGDSAAYFCASSPQGQTNYGYTFGSGTRLTVV.

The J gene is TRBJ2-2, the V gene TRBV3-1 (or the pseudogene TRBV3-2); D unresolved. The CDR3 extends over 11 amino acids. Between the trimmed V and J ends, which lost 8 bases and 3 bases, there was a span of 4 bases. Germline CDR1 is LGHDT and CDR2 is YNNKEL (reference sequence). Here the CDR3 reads CASQYTGELFF. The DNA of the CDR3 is TGTGCCAGCCAGTACACCGGGGAGCTGTTTTTT.

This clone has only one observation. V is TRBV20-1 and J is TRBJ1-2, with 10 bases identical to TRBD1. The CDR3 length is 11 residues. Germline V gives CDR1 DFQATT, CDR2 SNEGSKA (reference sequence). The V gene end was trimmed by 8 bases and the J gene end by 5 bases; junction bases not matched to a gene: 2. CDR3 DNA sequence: TGCAGTCCGGGACAGGGGTATGGCTACACCTTC. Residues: CSPGQGYGYTF.

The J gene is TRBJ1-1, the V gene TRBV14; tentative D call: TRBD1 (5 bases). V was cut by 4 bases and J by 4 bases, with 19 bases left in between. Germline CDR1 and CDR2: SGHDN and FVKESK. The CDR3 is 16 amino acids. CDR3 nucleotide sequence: TGTGCCAGCAGCCGCCTAGGGGCCGGGAGAACCACTGAAGCTTTCTTT. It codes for CASSRLGAGRTTEAFF.

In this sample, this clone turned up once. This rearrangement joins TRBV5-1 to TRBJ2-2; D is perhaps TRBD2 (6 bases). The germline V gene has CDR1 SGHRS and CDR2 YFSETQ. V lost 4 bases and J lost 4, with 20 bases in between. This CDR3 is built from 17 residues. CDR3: CASSQVRRGQGTGELFF. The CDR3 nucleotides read TGCGCCAGCAGCCAGGTTCGGAGGGGTCAGGGCACCGGGGAGCTGTTTTTT.

The chain's CDR3 is CASSSDGSYGYTF. CDR3 DNA sequence: TGTGCCAGCAGCTCCGACGGGAGTTATGGCTACACCTTC. The chain uses TRBV5-4 and TRBJ1-2; no firm D call. Trimming left V 3 bases short and J 5 bases short, with 11 bases between. CDR3 size: 13 residues. Germline V gene sequence: CDR1 SGHNT, CDR2 YYREEE (reference sequence).

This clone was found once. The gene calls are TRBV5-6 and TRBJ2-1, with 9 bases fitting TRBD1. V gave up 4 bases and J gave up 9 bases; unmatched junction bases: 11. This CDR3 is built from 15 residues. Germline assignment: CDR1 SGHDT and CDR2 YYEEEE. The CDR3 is CASSETGTGFGEQFF. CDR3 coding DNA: TGTGCCAGCAGCGAAACCGGGACAGGGTTCGGTGAGCAGTTCTTC.